This TCR beta chain was recorded in a study of blood T cell repertoires in COVID-19 (TCRdb year 2020). Study-level background: Samples from collaborators originated in the United States, Italy and Spain and spanned both the acute and convalescent phases of COVID-19. Where available, HLA class I and class II types were taken from metadata supplied by the sample provider and were not determined by assay-based typing. The samples were drawn from the first 160 participants of the ongoing ImmuneRACE study and from more than 1,000 subjects provided by 6 global collaborators. The sample metadata nearly always contained a de-identified subject ID, COVID-19 status, age in years and sex. The prospective study material was composed of cDNA or gDNA derived from T cells, B-cell-depleted T cells, or PBMCs. Subjects who had been exposed to COVID-19, were actively infected with it, or had recovered from it provided the deeply sampled blood TCRbeta repertoires that made up the dataset. The repertoires were released in a freely available public database intended as a resource for research on the immune response to SARS-CoV-2.

TCRbeta CDR3 regions were amplified from genomic DNA by means of the immunoSEQ Assay, a bias-controlled multiplex PCR. The source study handled its data this way. The number of nucleated cells in each sample was estimated by amplification of reference gene primers within the assay. To quantify the absolute abundance of each unique TCRbeta CDR3 rearrangement, sequence reads were collapsed and filtered. Productive Simpson clonality was computed per sample as the square root of Simpson's diversity index over productive rearrangements. Imported from immuneACCESS, the table was reduced by TCRdb to in-frame sequences with V and J called. These copies leave out some clones; in studies compared against another copy, an unresolved V gene accounts for under half, and the cause of the remainder is not known. From that table come the V and J calls and clone size; the DNA was used to work out D and trimming. In this sample the table shows over 300,000 clones, nearly 90% of which occur a single time. Around 7% of the sample is held by the ten biggest clonotypes.

The paper as a whole reports these results and caveats: How much clinical and demographic metadata was included differed by source and by participant, and the metadata was provided uncurated.

Each collaborating institution followed its own protocols to collect whole blood in K2EDTA tubes. For TCRbeta analysis, collaborators shipped samples as frozen whole blood, isolated PBMCs, or DNA extracted from either of those sample types. Regarding this clone: There is no known antigen for this receptor. One base away there is no much larger clone; base qualities are not given.

V loses 0 bases at its end and J loses 6 bases; junction bases beyond the gene matches: 14. The CDR3 has 17 amino acids, counting the end cysteine and phenylalanine. The read is trimmed to its CDR3 DNA, 51 bases read in frame from base 1. From the germline V gene, CDR1 is SGHRS and CDR2 is YFSETQ. This sequence originates from a man aged 18 to 29 with active or convalescent COVID-19. The chain is encoded by TRBV5-1 joined to TRBJ1-2; 7 middle bases align to TRBD1. The sequenced sample consisted of peripheral blood. The CDR3 here reads CASSLGTAPRTGHGYTF. The bases are TGCGCCAGCAGCTTGGGGACGGCCCCTAGGACAGGACATGGCTACACCTTC.